One and the same sample provided the 2 T cell receptor beta chains below, sequenced in a study of Ad26.COV2.S vaccination and SARS-CoV-2 variants. Treatment denoted: around 19 received Ad26.COV2.S at low or high dose, single or two shots; a few received placebo; per-sample allocation not given. Sampling happened 63 days after the first vaccine or placebo injection. Clones were read by immunoSEQ multiplex PCR, and TCRdb kept only the in-frame ones, dropping some. The sample has over 250,000 clones; around 87% are singletons. This specimen consisted of peripheral blood, obtained in a trial of Ad26.COV2.S vaccine versus placebo. These TCRs come from a person aged 18-65 years who received the Ad26.COV2.S COVID-19 vaccine or a placebo.

This clone was seen only a few times. The V gene is TRBV2, the J gene TRBJ2-7, with D perhaps matching TRBD1 (7 bases). The V and J ends lost 6 bases and 1 base respectively, with 13 bases between them. The length of the CDR3 is 14 residues. Germline V gives CDR1 SNHLY, CDR2 FYNNEI. This chain's CDR3 is CASREGAGSYEQYF. The CDR3 DNA reads as TGTGCCAGCAGGGAGGGGGCAGGGTCCTACGAGCAGTACTTC.

J is TRBJ2-1 and V is TRBV6-1; possible D gene TRBD1, 6 bases. V lost 2 bases and J 7 bases, leaving 15 bases between the germline ends. The germline V gene encodes CDR1 MNHNS and CDR2 SASEGT. CDR3 length: 15 amino acids. CDR3 region: CASSEFTGLGNEQFF. The CDR3 DNA reads TGTGCCAGCAGTGAATTCACAGGGCTGGGGAATGAGCAGTTCTTC.